The sequence of this T cell receptor beta chain was determined in a study of blood T cell repertoires in COVID-19. Germline V gives CDR1 LGHNA, CDR2 YSLEER. The CDR3 has 15 residues. The germline V and J ends were trimmed by 0 bases and 6 bases, with 14 bases remaining between them. How the authors handled the data: Amplification with reference gene primers provided the estimates of nucleated cell counts. Clones were sequenced by immunoSEQ multiplex PCR, and TCRdb holds only the in-frame ones, with some missing. V, J and clone size reflect that table, while D and trimming were determined from the DNA. The table lists approximately 310,000 clones, 85% of them singletons.

This sequence originates from a young woman who had been exposed to COVID-19. This chain joins TRBV4-3 and TRBJ1-1; tentatively, D is TRBD1 (6 bases). Material: PBMCs or T cells enriched from blood (not recorded which). The CDR3 is CASSQETDRWAEAFF. CDR3 in DNA: TGCGCCAGCAGCCAAGAGACCGACAGGTGGGCTGAAGCTTTCTTT.